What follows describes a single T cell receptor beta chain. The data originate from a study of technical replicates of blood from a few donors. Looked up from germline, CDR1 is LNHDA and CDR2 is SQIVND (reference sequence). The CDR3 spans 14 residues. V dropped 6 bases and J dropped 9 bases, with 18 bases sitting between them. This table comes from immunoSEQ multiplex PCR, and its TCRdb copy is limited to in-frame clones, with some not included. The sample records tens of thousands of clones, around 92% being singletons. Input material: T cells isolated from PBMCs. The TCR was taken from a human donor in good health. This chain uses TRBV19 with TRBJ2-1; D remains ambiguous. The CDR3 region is CASSRTLELGEQFF. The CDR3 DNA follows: TGTGCCAGTAGCCGTACTCTAGAGTTGGGTGAGCAGTTCTTC. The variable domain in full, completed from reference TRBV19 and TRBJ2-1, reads DGGITQSPKYLFRKEGQNVTLSCEQNLNHDAMYWYRQDPGQGLRLIYYSQIVNDFQKGDIAEGYSVSREKKESFPLTVTSAQKNPTAFYLCASSRTLELGEQFFGPGTRLTVL.